The source of this T cell receptor beta chain is a study of T-cell reconstitution after alpha-beta-depleted transplantation in children (dated by TCRdb to the mid-2010s). At the level of the whole study: The study quantitatively tracked T-cell immune reconstitution after TCRalphabeta/CD19-depleted allogeneic hematopoietic cell transplantation in children using TCR repertoire profiling.

The treatment or condition label here, explained by the study, means: allogeneic hematopoietic cell transplantation with graft depleted of TCRalphabeta T cells and CD19 B cells. The transplant recipients were children given TCRalphabeta/CD19-depleted allogeneic hematopoietic cell grafts. A word on this clonotype: Its antigen is not yet known. Base quality data are lacking; no much larger clone is found one base away.

V lost 6 bases and J lost 9 bases; the stretch between them is 12 bases long. CDR1 and CDR2 are drawn from the germline V gene: MNHEY, SVGEGT. The CDR3, from cysteine to phenylalanine, totals 12 residues. CDR3 DNA is the only sequence kept; it has 36 bases, read in frame from the first base. On the study overall, not on this receptor specifically: Apparently early alphabetaT-cell count recovery about two months after transplant reportedly relied on only several hundred rapidly expanded clones derived from non-depleted graft cells. Hyperexpanded clone frequencies declined over subsequent months; after one year, T-cell counts and TCRbeta diversity were mostly attributed to newly produced T cells. In some patients, high TCRbeta diversity at day 60 was attributed to recipient T cells and intrathymic progenitors that had survived conditioning.

The protocol used for the library was PCR. The sequencing machine was an Illumina HiSeq 2500. TCR libraries were prepared with molecular barcoding, using unique molecular identifiers to normalize TCRbeta repertoire quantification. TCRdb reran the public reads through fastp at Q25 and MiXCR, keeping productive beta chains. Every entry covers one CDR3 protein and lists the most common genes and DNA from its rows. Recorded for this sample are 450,000 to 550,000 distinct CDR3 sequences; 10% to 12% of them occurred a single time. The ten largest clones add up to 12% to 15% of the sample. This receptor chain uses TRBV6-2 or TRBV6-3 and TRBJ2-1, with no confidently assigned D gene. The sequencing here drew on PBMCs, mostly from graft donor cells, taken 180 days after TCRalphabeta/CD19-depleted stem cell transplant. The source of this sequence is a female patient aged 2-15 years who had a stem cell transplant for aplastic anemia, so the T cells may come from the graft donor. CDR3 loop: CASSIQRAEQFF. The bases read TGTGCCAGCAGCATTCAAAGGGCTGAGCAGTTCTTC.